This TCR beta chain was recovered during a study of blood T cells in healthy people across ages. Together with a sample-barcoded 5' primer, a J-beta primer mix was included in a second PCR lasting about 6 to 12 cycles. Via MiXCR, TCRdb re-called the 5' RACE reads, giving one row per CDR3 protein. The table shows some 800,000 distinct CDR3 sequences, with around 45% occurring only once. There are 14 residues in the CDR3. The germline V gene encodes CDR1 SGHTA and CDR2 FQGNSA. The junction had 1 base not matched to a gene; V was cut back by 6 bases and J by 2 bases. This clonotype was counted ten times or more.

The rearrangement joins TRBV7-2 to TRBJ2-5; 12 positions agree with TRBD1. The receptor comes from a man between 60 and 75 years old in good health. The sequencing sample was made of blood. CDR3 DNA: TGTGCCAGCAGGGGACAGGGGGCTCAAGAGACCCAGTACTTC. Translating gives CASRGQGAQETQYF.